These 8 T cell receptor beta chains share one sample of origin, sequenced in a study of OX40 agonist ivuxolimab in advanced cancers. Using immunoSEQ multiplex PCR, the repertoire was profiled, and TCRdb retains in-frame clones only, with some absent. The sample yields about 50,000 clones, 79% seen once. The sample here was CD4+ or CD8+ T cells sorted from blood, taken in a trial of the OX40 agonist ivuxolimab. The receptors stem from an adult with an advanced solid tumor such as melanoma, head and neck, liver or kidney cancer.

V gene TRBV5-1 combines with J gene TRBJ1-1, with D perhaps matching TRBD1 (6 bases). Trimming cost V 4 bases and J 1 base, with 17 bases left between them. The CDR3 spans 16 residues. CDR1 is SGHRS, CDR2 YFSETQ, per germline. CDR3 sequence (DNA): TGCGCCAGCAGCCCTCATTTCGGACAGACGAACACTGAAGCTTTCTTT. Its protein product is CASSPHFGQTNTEAFF.

V gene TRBV7-2 combines with J gene TRBJ2-1, with 10 bases that match TRBD2. In germline, CDR1 is SGHTA, CDR2 FQGNSA. The CDR3 is 16 residues long. V shed 2 bases and J 4 bases; nucleotides not matched to a gene: 5. The CDR3 is CASSLMWTSGYNEQFF. The CDR3 DNA is TGTGCCAGCAGCTTAATGTGGACTAGCGGTTACAATGAGCAGTTCTTC.

This chain joins TRBV28 and TRBJ1-5, with unresolved D. The CDR3 runs 16 residues. V was clipped by 5 bases and J by 2 bases, with 16 bases between them. Per germline, CDR1 MDHEN and CDR2 SYDVKM. The CDR3 DNA reads as TGTGCCAGCAGTGTAACGGGGATTGGGGGCAATCAGCCCCAGCATTTT. It yields the protein CASSVTGIGGNQPQHF.

The CDR3 reads CASQRAPATNEKLFF. The DNA for the CDR3 is TGTGCCAGCCAAAGGGCCCCCGCAACTAATGAAAAACTGTTTTTT. V is TRBV5-4 and J is TRBJ1-4; the D is unclear. The CDR3 covers 15 residues. Germline V gene data show CDR1 as SGHNT and CDR2 as YYREEE (reference sequence). V shed 7 bases and J shed 0 bases, with 13 bases lying between them.

The J gene is TRBJ2-1, the V gene TRBV19; TRBD1 aligns across 9 bases. The CDR3 is 15 amino acids. V lost 4 bases, J lost 2 bases, and 3 bases stayed unmatched. Germline V gene data show CDR1 as LNHDA and CDR2 as SQIVND (reference sequence). The chain's CDR3 is CASSTRQGAYNEQFF. The CDR3 DNA sequence: TGTGCCAGTAGTACGCGACAGGGGGCCTACAATGAGCAGTTCTTC.

The chain couples TRBV7-2 to TRBJ2-3; D call uncertain. The V and J ends lost 1 base and 6 bases respectively, with 5 bases between them. The length of the CDR3 is 12 residues. Germline V CDR1 and CDR2: SGHTA, FQGNSA. The CDR3 sequence is CASSLGVDTQYF. The CDR3 DNA sequence: TGTGCCAGCAGCTTAGGTGTGGATACGCAGTATTTT. Based on the CDR3 plus reference TRBV7-2 and TRBJ2-3, the full variable domain is GAGVSQSPSNKVTEKGKDVELRCDPISGHTALYWYRQSLGQGLEFLIYFQGNSAPDKSGLPSDRFSAERTGGSVSTLTIQRTQQEDSAVYLCASSLGVDTQYFGPGTRLTVL.

The chain uses TRBV10-3 and TRBJ1-1; D is uncertain. The germline CDR1 and CDR2 sequences are ENHRY and SYGVKD. Trimming removed 4 bases from V and 7 bases from J, with 13 bases in between. The length of the CDR3 is 13 residues. Here the CDR3 DNA reads TGTGCCATCAGTGGAGCTCCCTACGGTGAAGCTTTCTTT. Translation: CAISGAPYGEAFF.

The rearrangement links TRBV11-3 to TRBJ2-3; 7 bases fit TRBD1. CDR1 SGHNT and CDR2 YENEEA come from the germline V gene. V was clipped by 5 bases and J by 6 bases; unmatched bases: 8. The CDR3 covers 14 residues. CDR3 loop: CASSPRQGSDTQYF. The CDR3 coding sequence is TGTGCCAGCAGCCCTCGACAGGGTTCGGATACGCAGTATTTT. The full variable domain, its missing parts supplied by reference TRBV11-3 and TRBJ2-3, is EAGVVQSPRYKIIEKKQPVAFWCNPISGHNTLYWYLQNLGQGPELLIRYENEEAVDDSQLPKDRFSAERLKGVDSTLKIQPAELGDSAVYLCASSPRQGSDTQYFGPGTRLTVL.